These 19 T cell receptor beta chains were all obtained from the same sample, sequenced in a study of post-analysis software for immune sequencing data. Prepared libraries of TCR beta cDNA carried unique molecular identifiers. TCRdb recomputed calls from the PCR reads with MiXCR, one row per CDR3 protein. The sample consists of roughly 540,000 distinct CDR3 sequences, around 31% of them appearing once. Study-level points and caveats: About 5 TRBV segments, including TRBV5-6, TRBV5-1 and TRBV20-1, were more frequent in patients than controls.

The antigens for these receptors are not known. Source material: blood. These receptors came from a girl younger than 18 with multiple sclerosis.

The chain has TRBV14 and TRBJ2-2, with D unresolved. This CDR3 spans 14 amino acids. Germline CDR1 and CDR2: SGHDN and FVKESK. Trimming removed 4 bases at V and 5 bases at J, with 11 bases between. The CDR3 region has the DNA TGTGCCAGCAGCCGAGATTTGGGGACCGGGGAGCTGTTTTTT. Translated: CASSRDLGTGELFF.

The chain carries TRBV20-1 and TRBJ2-3; D uncertain. The length of the CDR3 is 12 residues. Germline V gene data show CDR1 as DFQATT and CDR2 as SNEGSKA (reference sequence). V dropped 5 bases and J dropped 4 bases, with 10 bases sitting between them. CDR3 region: CSAPLESDTQYF. The CDR3 nucleotides read TGCAGTGCTCCGCTTGAATCAGATACGCAGTATTTT.

This sequence joins TRBV10-3 and TRBJ2-5, with D possibly matching TRBD2 (6 bases). Germline CDR1 reads ENHRY; CDR2 reads SYGVKD. The CDR3 runs 13 residues. Trimming cost V 6 bases and J 11 bases, with 19 bases left between them. The CDR3 nucleotides read TGTGCCATCAGCCCCGGGTCTACGGGGGAGCAGTACTTC. As protein: CAISPGSTGEQYF.

The chain has TRBV5-5 and TRBJ2-5; the D gene could be TRBD1 or TRBD2 (5 bases each). The germline V and J ends were trimmed by 4 bases and 2 bases, with 15 bases remaining between them. This CDR3 region has 15 residues. In germline, CDR1 is SGHKS, CDR2 YYEKEE (reference sequence). CDR3 sequence: CASSNGTFKQETQYF. The CDR3 DNA sequence: TGTGCCAGCAGCAACGGGACGTTCAAACAAGAGACCCAGTACTTC.

This chain links TRBV12-3 or TRBV12-4 with TRBJ2-1; 8 bases map to TRBD1. V was pared by 5 bases and J by 10 bases, with 10 bases of the junction left unmatched. The CDR3 has 14 amino acids. As DNA, the CDR3 is TGTGCCAGCAGTCTACATACTTACAGGGGGGAGCAGTTCTTC. As protein: CASSLHTYRGEQFF.

The chain joins TRBV25-1 to TRBJ2-5; TRBD1 aligns across 7 bases. The better agreement between TRBJ2-7 and the DNA end casts doubt on the J call. Per germline, CDR1 MGHDK and CDR2 SYGVNS. The CDR3 spans 13 residues. CDR3 in DNA: TGTGCCAGCCAGGGGGATTCTTCCTACGAGCAGTACTTC. This gives the protein CASQGDSSYEQYF.

The chain combines TRBV7-9 with TRBJ1-5; 7 positions match TRBD1. Trimming removed 5 bases from V and 0 bases from J; junction bases left unmatched: 4. CDR1 and CDR2 from the germline V gene are SEHNR and FQNEAQ (reference sequence). This CDR3 has 15 amino acids. CDR3 protein: CASSQTGDSNQPQHF. In DNA form, the CDR3 reads TGTGCCAGCAGCCAAACAGGGGATAGCAATCAGCCCCAGCATTTT.

This clonotype was detected ten times or more. This chain links TRBV5-5 with TRBJ2-5; D is unclear. CDR1 and CDR2 (germline): SGHKS, YYEKEE (reference sequence). The CDR3 runs to 13 residues. The V end lost 2 bases, the J end lost 1 base, and 6 bases lay between the germline ends. CDR3 bases: TGTGCCAGCAGCTTTGGGCCCCAAGAGACCCAGTACTTC. Translated, it gives CASSFGPQETQYF.

In this sample, this clonotype turned up a few times. The chain links TRBV27 to TRBJ1-6, with 7 bases lining up with TRBD1. The CDR3 is 12 residues long. Germline assignment: CDR1 MNHEY and CDR2 SMNVEV (reference sequence). V was pared by 6 bases and J by 14 bases, with 7 bases of the junction left unmatched. The CDR3 nucleotides read TGTGCCAGCAGAGTGGGACAGCACACCCTCCACTTT. Protein product: CASRVGQHTLHF.

A few counts support this clonotype. The J gene is TRBJ2-5, the V gene TRBV10-3; 7 nucleotides line up with TRBD2. J lost 10 bases, V lost 0 bases, and 5 bases had no gene match. The CDR3 sequence is 13 residues long. CDR1 is ENHRY and CDR2 is SYGVKD in the germline V gene. The CDR3: CAISESAGDVQYF. The CDR3 DNA follows: TGTGCCATCAGTGAGTCCGCGGGAGACGTCCAGTACTTC.

This clonotype was detected a few times. CDR3 region: CASSLGPSGREQFF. The CDR3 DNA reads as TGTGCCAGCAGCTTAGGCCCCTCAGGGAGGGAGCAGTTCTTC. The chain combines TRBV7-2 with TRBJ2-1; weak D call: TRBD2 (6 bases). Trimming removed 1 base from V and 10 bases from J, with 14 bases in between. This CDR3 spans 14 amino acids. Germline V lookup: CDR1 SGHTA, CDR2 FQGNSA.

Turning to this clonotype: A single base separates this from a much larger clone, so it may be a read error. The V call is TRBV5-1, the J call TRBJ2-3; tentatively, D is TRBD1 or TRBD2 (5 bases each). Trimming took 0 bases from V and 6 from J, leaving 14 bases between them. Germline V lookup: CDR1 SGHRS, CDR2 YFSETQ. CDR3 length equals 15 residues. CDR3 sequence reads: CASSLAGTPSDTQYF. The CDR3 DNA follows: TGCGCCAGCAGCTTGGCCGGGACCCCCAGTGATACGCAGTATTTT.

This clonotype was found a few times. V and J are TRBV5-1 and TRBJ2-6; 7 nucleotides line up with TRBD2. From germline, CDR1 is SGHRS and CDR2 YFSETQ. J lost 2 bases, V lost 4 bases, and 6 bases had no gene match. The CDR3 runs 16 residues. The CDR3 protein is CASSLEGGAGANVLTF. CDR3 DNA: TGCGCCAGCAGCCTGGAGGGAGGGGCTGGGGCCAACGTCCTGACTTTC.

The V and J genes are TRBV13 and TRBJ1-2, with a weak D call TRBD1 (5 bases). Germline CDR1 is PRHDT and CDR2 is FYEKMQ (reference sequence). CDR3 length: 16 residues. The V gene lost 0 bases and the J gene lost 8 bases, with 19 bases spanning the gap. CDR3 nucleotides: TGTGCCAGCAGCTTAGGACCTACAGGTTCGTTCGGGGGCTACACCTTC. Translated: CASSLGPTGSFGGYTF. The whole variable domain, remainder taken from reference TRBV13 and TRBJ1-2, is AAGVIQSPRHLIKEKRETATLKCYPIPRHDTVYWYQQGPGQDPQFLISFYEKMQSDKGSIPDRFSAQQFSDYHSELNMSSLELGDSALYFCASSLGPTGSFGGYTFGSGTRLTVV.

The chain couples TRBV20-1 to TRBJ2-1; TRBD2 agrees at 8 bases. CDR3 length: 13 amino acids. In germline, CDR1 is DFQATT, CDR2 SNEGSKA (reference sequence). Germline trimming cut 5 bases from V and 10 bases from J; bases unmatched to any gene: 10. The CDR3 loop reads CSALAGGTYEQFF. The DNA for the CDR3 is TGCAGTGCTCTGGCGGGGGGAACCTACGAGCAGTTCTTC.

Details on this clonotype: The CDR3 ends on some other residue instead of the conserved phenylalanine or tryptophan, so this is likely a read error. The J gene is TRBJ2-7, the V gene TRBV5-1; D may be TRBD2 (6 bases). CDR1 and CDR2 from the germline V gene are SGHRS and YFSETQ. This CDR3 spans 15 amino acids. Trimming took off 5 bases at V and 2 bases at J, with 17 bases between the two ends. This CDR3 is CASSPGLRETYEQYL. The DNA of the CDR3 is TGCGCCAGCAGTCCGGGACTTCGGGAAACCTACGAGCAGTACTTA.

V gene TRBV6-5 combines with J gene TRBJ1-5; D call uncertain. There are 15 residues in the CDR3. Germline V gene sequence: CDR1 MNHEY, CDR2 SVGAGI. Trimming left V 4 bases short and J 1 base short, with 11 bases between. CDR3 residues: CASSSTRWSNQPQHF. CDR3 in DNA: TGTGCCAGCAGTTCAACGCGGTGGAGCAATCAGCCCCAGCATTTT.

This clonotype was recorded a few times. The V and J genes are TRBV29-1 and TRBJ1-1; TRBD1 aligns across 8 bases. Germline trimming cut 5 bases from V and 9 bases from J; bases unmatched to any gene: 8. The germline V gene encodes CDR1 SQVTM and CDR2 ANQGSEA. The CDR3 totals 12 residues. Written as DNA, the CDR3 is TGCAGCGTTCGGAGGGGGGACAGGAAAGCTTTCTTT. It translates to CSVRRGDRKAFF.

The chain links TRBV6-5 to TRBJ1-6; TRBD1 aligns across 7 bases. Germline CDR1 is MNHEY and CDR2 is SVGAGI. The CDR3 covers 14 residues. V lost 6 bases to trimming and J lost 5 bases; unmatched junction nucleotides: 4. The DNA for the CDR3 is TGTGCCAGCAGCGACAGGGCTAATAATTCACCCCTCCACTTT. It codes for CASSDRANNSPLHF.